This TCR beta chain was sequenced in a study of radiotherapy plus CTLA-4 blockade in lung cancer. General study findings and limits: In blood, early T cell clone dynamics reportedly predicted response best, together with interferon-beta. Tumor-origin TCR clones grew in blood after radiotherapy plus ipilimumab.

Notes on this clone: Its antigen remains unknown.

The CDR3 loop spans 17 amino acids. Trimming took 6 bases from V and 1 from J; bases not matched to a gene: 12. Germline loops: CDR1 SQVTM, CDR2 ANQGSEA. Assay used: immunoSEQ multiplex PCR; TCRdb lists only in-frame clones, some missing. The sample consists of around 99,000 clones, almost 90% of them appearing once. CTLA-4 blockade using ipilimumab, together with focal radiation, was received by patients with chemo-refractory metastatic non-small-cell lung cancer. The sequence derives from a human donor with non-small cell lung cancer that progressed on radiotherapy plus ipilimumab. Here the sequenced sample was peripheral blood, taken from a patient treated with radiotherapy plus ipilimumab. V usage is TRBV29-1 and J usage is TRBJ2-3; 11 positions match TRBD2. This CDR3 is CSVPEGGLAVGTDTQYF. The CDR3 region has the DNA TGCAGCGTCCCAGAAGGGGGACTAGCGGTGGGCACAGATACGCAGTATTTT.